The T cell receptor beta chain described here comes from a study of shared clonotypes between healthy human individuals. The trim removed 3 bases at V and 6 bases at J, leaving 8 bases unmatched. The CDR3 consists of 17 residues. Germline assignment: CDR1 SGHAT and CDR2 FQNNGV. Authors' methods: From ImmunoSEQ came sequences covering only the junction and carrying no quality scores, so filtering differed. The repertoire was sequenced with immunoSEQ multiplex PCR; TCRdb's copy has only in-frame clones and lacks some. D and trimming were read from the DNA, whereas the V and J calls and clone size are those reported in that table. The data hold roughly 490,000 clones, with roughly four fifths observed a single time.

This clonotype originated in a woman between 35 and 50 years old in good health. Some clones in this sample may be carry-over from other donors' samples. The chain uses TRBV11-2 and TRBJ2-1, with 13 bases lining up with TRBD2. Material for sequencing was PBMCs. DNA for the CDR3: TGTGCCAGCAGCTTGGGGACTAGCGGGATGAGAGGCAATGAGCAGTTCTTC. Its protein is CASSLGTSGMRGNEQFF.